These T cell receptor beta chains were read from a single sample in a study of response to subunit inactivated influenza vaccine. TCRdb ran MiXCR on the RT-PCR reads and lists one entry per CDR3 protein. The sample includes 450,000 to 600,000 distinct CDR3 sequences, about 8% of them seen just once. The source material was PBMCs from blood, sampled 23 to 25 months after vaccination. The source is a man aged 45 to 70 who received an inactivated influenza vaccine. The conserved cysteine and the conserved F or W are not part of the CDR3 here. The order of the fields is V gene, J gene, CDR3 protein.

V gene: TRBV5-1; J gene: TRBJ1-1; CDR3 protein: ASSLATTGVTEAF
V gene: TRBV5-5; J gene: TRBJ2-7; CDR3 protein: ASSLPRTAFDEQY
V gene: TRBV5-1; J gene: TRBJ2-1; CDR3 protein: ASSFDRGLPNEQF
V gene: TRBV12-3/TRBV12-4; J gene: TRBJ2-7; CDR3 protein: ASSKGTGAEQY
V gene: TRBV29-1; J gene: TRBJ2-3; CDR3 protein: SVATGGARGTDTQY
V gene: TRBV11-2; J gene: TRBJ2-4; CDR3 protein: ASSLDLAGGFQNIQY
V gene: TRBV20-1; J gene: TRBJ1-5; CDR3 protein: SAEQGGKGQPQH
V gene: TRBV20-1; J gene: TRBJ2-3; CDR3 protein: SASTTSAGEDTQY
V gene: TRBV3-1; J gene: TRBJ2-3; CDR3 protein: ASESLGTDTQY
V gene: TRBV5-6; J gene: TRBJ2-5; CDR3 protein: ASSLVEVGKTQY
V gene: TRBV5-4; J gene: TRBJ2-1; CDR3 protein: ASSLGGGRRNNEQF
V gene: TRBV10-3; J gene: TRBJ2-7; CDR3 protein: AIRVTDGPYEQY
V gene: TRBV7-2; J gene: TRBJ2-3; CDR3 protein: ASSPLTSGSMH
V gene: TRBV18; J gene: TRBJ1-1; CDR3 protein: ASSLGQIEAF
V gene: TRBV7-8; J gene: TRBJ2-3; CDR3 protein: ASSSWTGGTDTQY
V gene: TRBV6-1; J gene: TRBJ2-7; CDR3 protein: ASGEAGTGSYEQY
V gene: TRBV6-2/TRBV6-3; J gene: TRBJ2-1; CDR3 protein: ASTRDPPSSSYNEQF
V gene: TRBV27; J gene: TRBJ2-7; CDR3 protein: ASSLKSSVTYEQY
V gene: TRBV4-1; J gene: TRBJ1-2; CDR3 protein: ASSQGDRNYGYT
V gene: TRBV5-1; J gene: TRBJ2-4; CDR3 protein: ASSPIWPLAKNIQY
V gene: TRBV20-1; J gene: TRBJ2-1; CDR3 protein: SAREGTYNEQF
V gene: TRBV20-1; J gene: TRBJ2-3; CDR3 protein: SAKLASLSDTQY
V gene: TRBV2; J gene: TRBJ2-1; CDR3 protein: ASSEDGGSYNEQF
V gene: TRBV27; J gene: TRBJ2-5; CDR3 protein: ASSPGGLFETQY
V gene: TRBV10-3; J gene: TRBJ2-1; CDR3 protein: AISERDGTSGGGNF
V gene: TRBV5-1; J gene: TRBJ2-2; CDR3 protein: ASSFDAGRAGELF
V gene: TRBV3-1; J gene: TRBJ2-1; CDR3 protein: ACSQGSNGLAGDEQF
V gene: TRBV6-2/TRBV6-3; J gene: TRBJ2-4; CDR3 protein: ASSLGHPQY
V gene: TRBV4-3; J gene: TRBJ2-5; CDR3 protein: ASSRHREGQETQY
V gene: TRBV5-6; J gene: TRBJ1-2; CDR3 protein: ASSPRDRANYGYT
V gene: TRBV15; J gene: TRBJ2-1; CDR3 protein: ATSRDVGYEQF
V gene: TRBV6-6; J gene: TRBJ1-1; CDR3 protein: ASSFIGTEAF
V gene: TRBV3-1; J gene: TRBJ1-3; CDR3 protein: ASSQFRLSGNTIY
V gene: TRBV27; J gene: TRBJ2-1; CDR3 protein: ASSKGLGTNVEQF
V gene: TRBV6-5; J gene: TRBJ1-6; CDR3 protein: ASSYSGTYNSPLH
V gene: TRBV14; J gene: TRBJ2-5; CDR3 protein: ASSQFRTGGKETQY
V gene: TRBV5-1; J gene: TRBJ2-1; CDR3 protein: ASSLPSAYNEQF
V gene: TRBV20-1; J gene: TRBJ2-7; CDR3 protein: SARDPRLASYEQY
V gene: TRBV20-1; J gene: TRBJ2-1; CDR3 protein: SARSLAEQF
V gene: TRBV2; J gene: TRBJ2-7; CDR3 protein: ASSPGQYYEQY
V gene: TRBV4-1; J gene: TRBJ1-2; CDR3 protein: ASSPTPGSFGYT
V gene: TRBV19; J gene: TRBJ2-7; CDR3 protein: ASSIYRGSEQY
V gene: TRBV12-3/TRBV12-4; J gene: TRBJ2-6; CDR3 protein: ASSLSHPVLAANVLT
V gene: TRBV21-1; J gene: TRBJ2-3; CDR3 protein: ASSPRVGARTDTQY
V gene: TRBV6-1; J gene: TRBJ2-4; CDR3 protein: ASMGVREAKNIQY
V gene: TRBV28; J gene: TRBJ1-3; CDR3 protein: ASSLTESSGNTIY
V gene: TRBV28; J gene: TRBJ2-5; CDR3 protein: ASSLAPGGETQY
V gene: TRBV12-3/TRBV12-4; J gene: TRBJ2-2; CDR3 protein: ASTPSGYTGELF
V gene: TRBV20-1; J gene: TRBJ2-1; CDR3 protein: SARWDNEQF
V gene: TRBV10-2; J gene: TRBJ2-3; CDR3 protein: ASSELSDTTTDTQY
V gene: TRBV7-8; J gene: TRBJ2-7; CDR3 protein: ASSFGLAGGPLAYEQY
V gene: TRBV4-2; J gene: TRBJ1-2; CDR3 protein: ASSYIKDRTNYGYT
V gene: TRBV10-3; J gene: TRBJ2-2; CDR3 protein: ATRGTGELF
V gene: TRBV7-9; J gene: TRBJ2-7; CDR3 protein: ASSLARSVETYEQY
V gene: TRBV5-6; J gene: TRBJ2-1; CDR3 protein: ASSLASGIISYNEQF